These 5 T cell receptor beta chains came from one sample sequenced in a study of blood T cells in healthy people across ages. Primers used in a second PCR of about 6 to 12 cycles were a sample-barcoded 5' primer and a J-beta primer mix. TCRdb analysed the 5' RACE reads with MiXCR anew, one entry per CDR3 protein. This sample carries some 1,800,000 distinct CDR3 sequences, about two fifths of them seen once, and the ten largest clones take more than 20%. Sequenced sample: blood. These receptors all stem from a human donor in good health.

V gene TRBV5-1 combines with J gene TRBJ2-3, with 8 bases that match TRBD2. This CDR3 comprises 16 residues. CDR1 is SGHRS, CDR2 YFSETQ, per germline. V shed 0 bases, J shed 1 base, and the junction held 4 bases outside the gene matches. Written as DNA, the CDR3 is TGCGCCAGCAGCTTGGGCGGGGGGCCCCGCACAGATACGCAGTATTTT. Translating it yields CASSLGGGPRTDTQYF.

The chain recombines TRBV12-5 with TRBJ2-3; D not certain. V lost 7 bases and J lost 3, with 8 bases in between. The CDR3 loop spans 12 amino acids. Germline V gives CDR1 LGHNT, CDR2 FRNRAP. This chain's CDR3 is CASAGVTDTQYF. In DNA, the CDR3 is TGTGCTAGTGCCGGAGTTACAGATACGCAGTATTTT.

The chain carries TRBV7-9 and TRBJ2-3; 10 nucleotides align to TRBD2. Germline trimming cut 1 base from V and 4 bases from J; bases unmatched to any gene: 8. This CDR3 has 17 amino acids. Germline V gene sequence: CDR1 SEHNR, CDR2 FQNEAQ (reference sequence). The CDR3 DNA sequence: TGTGCCAGCAGCTTAGTGCTAGCGGGGGTAAGGGCAGATACGCAGTATTTT. It is translated as CASSLVLAGVRADTQYF.

The genes are TRBV15 and TRBJ2-7; D is uncertain. The CDR3 is 14 residues long. Trimming took off 0 bases at V and 0 bases at J, with 6 bases between the two ends. CDR1 LNHNV and CDR2 YYDKDF come from the germline V gene (reference sequence). The CDR3 coding sequence is TGTGCCACCAGCAGAGATCACAGCTCCTACGAGCAGTACTTC. Protein: CATSRDHSSYEQYF.

The gene calls are TRBV6-6 and TRBJ1-2; D gene unclear. This CDR3 comprises 14 residues. V lost 6 bases and J 3 bases, leaving 14 bases between the germline ends. The germline V gene has CDR1 MNHNY and CDR2 SVGAGI (reference sequence). The CDR3 nucleotides read TGTGCCAGCAGCCTCGCGGGGTATCACTATGGCTACACCTTC. Translating it yields CASSLAGYHYGYTF.